This T cell receptor (beta chain) emerged from a study of OX40 agonist ivuxolimab in advanced cancers. The germline gives CDR1 SGHTA, CDR2 FQGTGA. After removal of 2 bases from V and 6 bases from J, the junction contained 7 bases not matched to a gene. The CDR3 sequence is 15 residues long. Profiling relied on immunoSEQ multiplex PCR, and the TCRdb table lists in-frame clones only, not all of them. The data contain 65,000 to 95,000 clones, more than 85% of them singletons. The chain carries TRBV7-3 and TRBJ2-7, with 10 bases that match TRBD1. Sequences were derived from CD4+ or CD8+ T cells sorted from blood, sampled in a trial of the OX40 agonist ivuxolimab. The clonotype was recovered from an adult with an advanced solid tumor such as melanoma, head and neck, liver or kidney cancer. CDR3 bases: TGTGCCAGCAGCTTAGGCCCCGGGACAGGGGTCGAGCAGTACTTC. It encodes CASSLGPGTGVEQYF.